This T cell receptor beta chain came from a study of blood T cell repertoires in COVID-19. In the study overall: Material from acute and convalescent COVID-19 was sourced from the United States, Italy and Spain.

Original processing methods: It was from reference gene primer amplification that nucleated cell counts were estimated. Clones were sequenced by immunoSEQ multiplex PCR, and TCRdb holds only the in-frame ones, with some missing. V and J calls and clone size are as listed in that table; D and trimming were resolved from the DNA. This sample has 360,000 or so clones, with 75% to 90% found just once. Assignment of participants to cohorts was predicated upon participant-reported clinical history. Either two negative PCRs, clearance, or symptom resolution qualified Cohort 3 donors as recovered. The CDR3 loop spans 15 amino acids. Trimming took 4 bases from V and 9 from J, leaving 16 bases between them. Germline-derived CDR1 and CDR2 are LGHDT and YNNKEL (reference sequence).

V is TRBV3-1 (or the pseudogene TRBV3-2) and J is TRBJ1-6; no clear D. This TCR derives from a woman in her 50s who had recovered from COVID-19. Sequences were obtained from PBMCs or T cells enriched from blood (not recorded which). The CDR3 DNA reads TGTGCCAGCAGCCCCGCGGCGGGTTTTGCTTCACCCCTCCACTTT. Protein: CASSPAAGFASPLHF.